Listed below are T cell receptor beta chains from one sample, sequenced in a study of blood T cell repertoires in COVID-19. The assay was immunoSEQ multiplex PCR, and TCRdb's table has in-frame clones only and misses some. The sample shows over 200,000 clones, approximately 88% of them seen only once. Sequencing was carried out using PBMCs or T cells enriched from blood (not recorded which). These receptors were collected from a woman aged 25 to 45 who had been exposed to COVID-19. CDR3s include the opening cysteine and the closing phenylalanine or tryptophan. The D gene is left open where the match is weak. Expanded clones get a size class; other rows say once, few or many, or leave the size out.

>TRBD2|.|TRBJ2-4|TRBV2
CASSETSANIQYF
>.|.|TRBJ2-1|TRBV29-1
CSVPQGDNEQFF
>.|.|TRBJ2-3|TRBV30
CAWSETSSLTDTQYF
>.|.|TRBJ1-4|TRBV18
CASSPAYGEKLFF
>.|.|TRBJ1-1|TRBV23-1
CASSLTDSLNTEAFF
>TRBD2|.|TRBJ2-1|TRBV9
CASSVAGGPHNEQFF
>TRBD2|once|TRBJ2-3|TRBV6-2/TRBV6-3
CASSYPRLAGQFTDTQYF
>TRBD1|.|TRBJ1-5|TRBV5-5
CASSLAGTASGNQPQHF
>.|.|TRBJ1-5|TRBV19
CASSKGQPQHF
>.|.|TRBJ2-7|TRBV7-9
CASSLAGTLVGEQYF
>.|.|TRBJ1-1|TRBV9
CASSSRTEYTEAFF
>TRBD1|.|TRBJ2-3|TRBV5-8
CASTRDRGLRDTQYF
>TRBD1|.|TRBJ2-1|TRBV5-1
CASSFGTGNNEQFF
>TRBD2|.|TRBJ2-1|TRBV3-1/TRBV3-2
CASSRGLAGVGYNEQFF
>TRBD2|.|TRBJ2-7|TRBV19
CASSTGTSGEDEQYF
>.|.|TRBJ1-6|TRBV5-1
CASSFREINSPLHF
>TRBD1|.|TRBJ2-7|TRBV5-1
CASSSTGAHEQYF
>TRBD2|.|TRBJ2-1|TRBV9
CASTPGEGMGSNEQFF
>.|.|TRBJ2-2|TRBV11-3
CASSRNPLTAGELFF
>TRBD1|.|TRBJ2-1|TRBV24-1
CATSDPTGPRNLYNEQFF
>TRBD1|.|TRBJ1-5|TRBV19
CASKIDRGLVQPQHF
>.|many|TRBJ1-6|TRBV2
CASSDGGGDNSPLHF
>TRBD1|.|TRBJ1-2|TRBV5-4
CASSWTGGGYGYTF
>TRBD2|.|TRBJ2-5|TRBV11-2
CASSLIPGLAGGPQETQYF
>TRBD2|.|TRBJ2-1|TRBV4-1
CASSHRLAGVAYNEQFF
>.|once|TRBJ1-2|TRBV27
CATKVAGPFYGYTF
>.|.|TRBJ1-1|TRBV18
CASSPVLLFGDTENTEAFF
>TRBD2|once|TRBJ2-3|TRBV2
CASSGTSVTDTQYF
>.|.|TRBJ2-3|TRBV6-1
CASSEERFTDTQYF
>TRBD2|.|TRBJ2-3|TRBV3-1/TRBV3-2
CASSLPPGTRDTDTQYF
>TRBD1|few|TRBJ1-4|TRBV12-5
CASGLGTGTTNEKLFF
>.|.|TRBJ1-5|TRBV10-1
CASSDWSFRQPQHF
>.|.|TRBJ2-2|TRBV2
CASRTQGLNTGELFF
>.|.|TRBJ2-1|TRBV19
CARPPTTGTSYNEQFF
>.|.|TRBJ2-1|TRBV16
CASGQGTYNEQFF
>TRBD1|.|TRBJ2-6|TRBV5-6
CASRLGTESSGANVLTF
>TRBD2|once|TRBJ2-3|TRBV10-3
CAISDRRSGGTSTDTQYF
>.|.|TRBJ1-1|TRBV10-3
CAISESVQGKDTEAFF
>TRBD1|.|TRBJ2-2|TRBV3-1/TRBV3-2
CASSQTGGNTGELFF
>.|.|TRBJ2-3|TRBV6-2/TRBV6-3
CASSYRESGYTDTQYF
>TRBD2|.|TRBJ2-7|TRBV7-2
CASSLEGSGSREQYF
>TRBD1|few|TRBJ2-2|TRBV27
CASTFRVGDRVSVGELFF
>.|.|TRBJ1-2|TRBV6-5
CASSFGQHGYGYTF
>.|.|TRBJ2-7|TRBV14
CASSQVAGPYEQYF
>.|.|TRBJ1-1|TRBV19
CASTPDRTNYEAFF
>.|.|TRBJ1-5|TRBV12-3/TRBV12-4
CASSLAGVQPQHF
>TRBD2|.|TRBJ2-2|TRBV2
CASTGQLSGRVNTGELFF
>.|.|TRBJ1-5|TRBV5-5
CASSLEQVNQPQHF
>.|.|TRBJ1-1|TRBV5-4
CASSSQTGEAFF
>TRBD1|.|TRBJ1-6|TRBV7-9
CASSQDRENSPLHF
>TRBD1|.|TRBJ2-3|TRBV11-2
CASSSYGTGGYTDTQYF